This T cell receptor beta chain was identified in a study of shared clonotypes between healthy human individuals. CD45RO-negative cells were positively selected for CCR7, leaving out terminally differentiated effector memory CD45RA+ cells. Donors had no recently reported acute infections or vaccinations and were HIV-negative. Points from the study as a whole: Naive subsets generally had larger estimated richness than memory subsets. Collection of samples was limited to blood; tissue repertoires likely differ.

Authors' methods: Filtering differed, since immunoSEQ gave only junction sequences and no quality scores. Sequenced by immunoSEQ multiplex PCR; TCRdb stores in-frame clones only, minus some. V and J calls plus clone size are reproduced from that table; the DNA served to infer D and trimming. The sample gives about 1,800,000 clones, just under 95% of which show up once; under 1.5% is in the top ten. CDR3 length: 15 amino acids. CDR1 is SGHDT and CDR2 is YYEEEE in the germline V gene. V gave up 2 bases and J gave up 4 bases; unmatched junction bases: 7. Concerning this clone itself: Its antigen is as yet unknown.

The chain is built from TRBV5-6 and TRBJ2-7, with TRBD1 matching over 9 bases. The receptor was derived from a man aged 18 to 30 in good health. Sequencing used naive CD8+ T cells sorted from blood. Here the CDR3 reads CASSFPGQGLYEQYF. Written as DNA, the CDR3 is TGTGCCAGCAGCTTCCCGGGACAGGGCCTATACGAGCAGTACTTC.